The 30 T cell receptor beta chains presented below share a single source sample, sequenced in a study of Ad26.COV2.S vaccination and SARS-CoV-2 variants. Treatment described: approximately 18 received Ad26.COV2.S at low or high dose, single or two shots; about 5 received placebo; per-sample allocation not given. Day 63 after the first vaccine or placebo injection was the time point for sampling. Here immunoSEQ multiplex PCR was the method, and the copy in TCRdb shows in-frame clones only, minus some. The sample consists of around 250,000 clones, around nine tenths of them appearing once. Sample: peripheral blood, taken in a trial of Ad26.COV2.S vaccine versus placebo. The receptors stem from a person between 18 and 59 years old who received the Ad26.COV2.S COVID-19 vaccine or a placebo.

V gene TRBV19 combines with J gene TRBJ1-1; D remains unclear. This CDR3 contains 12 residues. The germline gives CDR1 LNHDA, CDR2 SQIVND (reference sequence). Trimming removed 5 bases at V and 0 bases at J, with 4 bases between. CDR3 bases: TGTGCCAGTAGTCTCGTGAACACTGAAGCTTTCTTT. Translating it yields CASSLVNTEAFF.

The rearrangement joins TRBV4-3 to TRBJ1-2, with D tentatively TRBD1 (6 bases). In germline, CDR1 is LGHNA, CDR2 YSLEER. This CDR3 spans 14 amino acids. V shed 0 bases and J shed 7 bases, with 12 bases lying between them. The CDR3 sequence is CASSQDTGGGGYTF. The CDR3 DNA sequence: TGCGCCAGCAGCCAAGATACGGGAGGGGGTGGCTACACCTTC.

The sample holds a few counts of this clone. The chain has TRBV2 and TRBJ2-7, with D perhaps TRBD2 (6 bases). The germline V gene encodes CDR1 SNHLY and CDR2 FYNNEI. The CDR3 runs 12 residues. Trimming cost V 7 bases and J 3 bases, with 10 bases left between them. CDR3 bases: TGTGCCAGCAACCGACTAGACTACGAGCAGTACGTC. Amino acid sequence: CASNRLDYEQYV.

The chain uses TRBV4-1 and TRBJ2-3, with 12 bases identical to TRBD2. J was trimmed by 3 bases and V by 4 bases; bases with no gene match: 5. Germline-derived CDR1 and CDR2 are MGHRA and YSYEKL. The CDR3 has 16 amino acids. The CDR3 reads CASSPRTSGTTDTQYF. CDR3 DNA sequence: TGCGCCAGCAGCCCACGGACTAGCGGGACAACAGATACGCAGTATTTT.

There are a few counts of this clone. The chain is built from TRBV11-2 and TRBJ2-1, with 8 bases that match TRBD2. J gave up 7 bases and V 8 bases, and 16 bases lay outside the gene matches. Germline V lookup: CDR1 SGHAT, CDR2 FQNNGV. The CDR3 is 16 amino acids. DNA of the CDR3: TGTGCCAGCCAGCCGGGCTGGTCGGGGGGGGTTAATGAGCAGTTCTTC. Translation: CASQPGWSGGVNEQFF.

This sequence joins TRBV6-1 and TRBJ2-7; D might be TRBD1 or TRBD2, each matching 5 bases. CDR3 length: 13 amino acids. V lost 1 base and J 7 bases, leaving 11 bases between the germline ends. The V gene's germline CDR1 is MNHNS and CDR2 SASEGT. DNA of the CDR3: TGTGCCAGCAGTGAAGGGGACCGACGGGAGCAGTACTTC. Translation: CASSEGDRREQYF.

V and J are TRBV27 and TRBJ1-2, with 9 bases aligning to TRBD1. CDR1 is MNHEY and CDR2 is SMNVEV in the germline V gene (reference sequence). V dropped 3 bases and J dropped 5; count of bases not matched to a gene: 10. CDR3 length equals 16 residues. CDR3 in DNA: TGTGCCAGCAGTTTGACAGGGGGAGGGAGAACTTATGGCTACACCTTC. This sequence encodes CASSLTGGGRTYGYTF.

The CDR3 loop reads CASSRYVGDGYGYTF. The CDR3 bases are TGTGCCAGCAGTCGTTACGTTGGGGACGGCTATGGCTACACCTTC. This rearrangement joins TRBV6-5 to TRBJ1-2; TRBD1 might be the D (5 bases). Germline lookup yields CDR1 MNHEY and CDR2 SVGAGI. V lost 5 bases and J lost 4, with 17 bases in between. The CDR3 consists of 15 residues.

CDR3 DNA sequence: TGTGCCAGCAGACTACCAGGGGGGAACTACGAGCAGTACTTC. Translating gives CASRLPGGNYEQYF. This chain joins TRBV6-6 and TRBJ2-7; a possible D gene is TRBD1 (7 bases). V was clipped by 6 bases and J by 3 bases, with 15 bases between them. Per the germline V gene, CDR1 is MNHNY and CDR2 is SVGAGI (reference sequence). CDR3 size: 14 residues.

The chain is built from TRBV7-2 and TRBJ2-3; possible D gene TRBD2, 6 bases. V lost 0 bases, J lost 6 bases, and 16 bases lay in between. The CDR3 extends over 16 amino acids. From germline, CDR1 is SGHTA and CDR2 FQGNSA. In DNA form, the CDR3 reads TGTGCCAGCAGCTTAGCGCCGGCGGGGCCACAGGATACGCAGTATTTT. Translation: CASSLAPAGPQDTQYF.

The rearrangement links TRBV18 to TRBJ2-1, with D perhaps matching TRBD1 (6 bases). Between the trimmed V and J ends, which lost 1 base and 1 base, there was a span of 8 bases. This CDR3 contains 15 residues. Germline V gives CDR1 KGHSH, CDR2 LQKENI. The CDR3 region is CASSPQDSSYNEQFF. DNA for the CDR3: TGTGCCAGCTCACCACAGGACAGTTCCTACAATGAGCAGTTCTTC.

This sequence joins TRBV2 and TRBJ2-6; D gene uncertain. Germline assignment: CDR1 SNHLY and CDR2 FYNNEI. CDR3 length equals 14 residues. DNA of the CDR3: TGTGGGTCTTTCATGAGTTTCATGGCCAACGTCCTGACTTTC. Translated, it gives CGSFMSFMANVLTF.

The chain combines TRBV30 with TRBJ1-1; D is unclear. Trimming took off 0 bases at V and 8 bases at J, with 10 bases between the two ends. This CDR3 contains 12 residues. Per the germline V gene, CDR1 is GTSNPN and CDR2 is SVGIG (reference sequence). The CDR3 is CAWSVFRSEAFF. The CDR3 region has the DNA TGTGCCTGGAGTGTCTTTCGATCCGAAGCTTTCTTT.

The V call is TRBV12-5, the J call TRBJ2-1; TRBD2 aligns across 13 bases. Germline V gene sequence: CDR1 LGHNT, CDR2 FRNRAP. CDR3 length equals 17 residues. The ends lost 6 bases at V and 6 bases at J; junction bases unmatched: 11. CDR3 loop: CASGRTSGGITFNEQFF. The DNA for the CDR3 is TGTGCTAGTGGGCGGACTAGCGGGGGCATAACGTTCAATGAGCAGTTCTTC.

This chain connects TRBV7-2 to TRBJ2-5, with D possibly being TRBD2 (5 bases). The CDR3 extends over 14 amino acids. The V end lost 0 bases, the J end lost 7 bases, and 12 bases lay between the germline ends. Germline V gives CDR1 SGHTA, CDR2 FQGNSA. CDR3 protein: CASSLAEAAGTQYF. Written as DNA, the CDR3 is TGTGCCAGCAGCTTAGCAGAGGCGGCGGGGACCCAGTACTTC.

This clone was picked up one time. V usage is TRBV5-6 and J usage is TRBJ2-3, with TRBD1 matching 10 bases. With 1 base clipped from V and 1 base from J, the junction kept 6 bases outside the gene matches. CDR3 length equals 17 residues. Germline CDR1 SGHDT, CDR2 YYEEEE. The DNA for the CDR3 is TGTGCCAGCAGCTTGTTTTCCGGGACAGGGGGCACAGATACGCAGTATTTT. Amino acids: CASSLFSGTGGTDTQYF.

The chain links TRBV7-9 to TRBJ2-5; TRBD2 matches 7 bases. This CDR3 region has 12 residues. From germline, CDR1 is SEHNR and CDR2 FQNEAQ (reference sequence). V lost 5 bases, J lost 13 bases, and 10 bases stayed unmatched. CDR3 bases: TGTGCCAGCAGCCGAGCGACCGGGACTACGTACTTC. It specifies CASSRATGTTYF.

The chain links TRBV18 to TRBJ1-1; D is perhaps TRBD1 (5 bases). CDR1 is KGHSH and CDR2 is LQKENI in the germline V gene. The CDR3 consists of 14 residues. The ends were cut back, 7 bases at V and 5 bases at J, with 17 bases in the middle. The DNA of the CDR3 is TGTGCCAGCTTACCCACCGGGGGTGGAACTGAAGCTTTCTTT. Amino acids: CASLPTGGGTEAFF.

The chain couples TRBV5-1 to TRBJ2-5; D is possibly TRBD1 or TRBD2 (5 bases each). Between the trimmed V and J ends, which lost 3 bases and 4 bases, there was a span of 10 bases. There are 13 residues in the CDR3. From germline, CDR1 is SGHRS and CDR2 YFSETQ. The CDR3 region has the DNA TGCGCCAGCAGCTGGTGGGGGACAGAGACCCAGTACTTC. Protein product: CASSWWGTETQYF.

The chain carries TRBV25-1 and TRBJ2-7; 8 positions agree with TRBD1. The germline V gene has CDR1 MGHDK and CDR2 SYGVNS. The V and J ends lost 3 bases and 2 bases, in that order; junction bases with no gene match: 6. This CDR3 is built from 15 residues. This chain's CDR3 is CASSDPRGLTYEQYF. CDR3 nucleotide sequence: TGTGCCAGCAGTGACCCCAGGGGGCTTACCTACGAGCAGTACTTC.

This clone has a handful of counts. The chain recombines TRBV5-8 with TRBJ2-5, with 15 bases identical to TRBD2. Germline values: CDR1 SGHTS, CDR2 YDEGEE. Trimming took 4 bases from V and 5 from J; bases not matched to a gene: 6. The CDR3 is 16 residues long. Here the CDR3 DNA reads TGTGCCAGCAGCCCCGGACTAGCGGGGGGGTTCGAGACCCAGTACTTC. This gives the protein CASSPGLAGGFETQYF.

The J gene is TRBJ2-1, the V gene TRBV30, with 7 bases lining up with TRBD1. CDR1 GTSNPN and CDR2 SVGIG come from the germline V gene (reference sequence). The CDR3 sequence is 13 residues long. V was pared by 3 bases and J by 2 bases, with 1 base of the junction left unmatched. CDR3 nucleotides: TGTGCCTGGAGCGGGACAGCCTACAATGAGCAGTTCTTC. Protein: CAWSGTAYNEQFF.

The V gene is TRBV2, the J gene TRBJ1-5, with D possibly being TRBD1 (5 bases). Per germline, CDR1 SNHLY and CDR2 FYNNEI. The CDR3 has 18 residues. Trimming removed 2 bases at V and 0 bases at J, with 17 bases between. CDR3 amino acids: CASSEIGRVDYSNQPQHF. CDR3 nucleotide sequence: TGTGCCAGCAGTGAAATTGGCAGGGTGGACTATAGCAATCAGCCCCAGCATTTT. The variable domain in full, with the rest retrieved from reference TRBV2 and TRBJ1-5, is EPEVTQTPSHQVTQMGQEVILRCVPISNHLYFYWYRQILGQKVEFLVSFYNNEISEKSEIFDDQFSVERPDGSNFTLKIRSTKLEDSAMYFCASSEIGRVDYSNQPQHFGDGTRLSIL.

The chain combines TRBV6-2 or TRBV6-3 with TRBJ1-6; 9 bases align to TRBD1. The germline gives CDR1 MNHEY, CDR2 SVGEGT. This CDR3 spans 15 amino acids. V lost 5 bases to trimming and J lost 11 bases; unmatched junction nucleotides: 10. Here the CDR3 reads CASSGGQGRIPPLHF. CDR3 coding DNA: TGTGCCAGCAGTGGCGGACAGGGGAGGATTCCACCCCTCCACTTT.

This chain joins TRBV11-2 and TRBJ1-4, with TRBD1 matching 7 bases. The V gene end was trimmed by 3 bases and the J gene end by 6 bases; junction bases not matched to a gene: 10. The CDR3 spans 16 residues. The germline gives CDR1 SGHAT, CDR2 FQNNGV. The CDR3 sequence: CASSFGRGRGHEKLFF. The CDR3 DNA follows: TGTGCCAGCAGCTTCGGCAGGGGGAGGGGGCATGAAAAACTGTTTTTT. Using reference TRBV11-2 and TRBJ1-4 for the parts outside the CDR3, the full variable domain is EAGVAQSPRYKIIEKRQSVAFWCNPISGHATLYWYQQILGQGPKLLIQFQNNGVVDDSQLPKDRFSAERLKGVDSTLKIQPAKLEDSAVYLCASSFGRGRGHEKLFFGSGTQLSVL.

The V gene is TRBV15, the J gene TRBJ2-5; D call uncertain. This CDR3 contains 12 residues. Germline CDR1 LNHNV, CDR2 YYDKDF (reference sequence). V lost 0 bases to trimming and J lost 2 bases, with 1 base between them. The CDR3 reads CATSREQETQYF. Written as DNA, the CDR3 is TGTGCCACCAGCAGAGAACAAGAGACCCAGTACTTC.

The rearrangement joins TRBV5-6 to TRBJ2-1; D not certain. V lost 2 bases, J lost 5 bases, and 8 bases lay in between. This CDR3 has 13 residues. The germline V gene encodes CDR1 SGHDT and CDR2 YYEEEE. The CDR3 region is CASSFPSHNEQFF. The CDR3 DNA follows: TGTGCCAGCAGCTTCCCGTCCCACAATGAGCAGTTCTTC.

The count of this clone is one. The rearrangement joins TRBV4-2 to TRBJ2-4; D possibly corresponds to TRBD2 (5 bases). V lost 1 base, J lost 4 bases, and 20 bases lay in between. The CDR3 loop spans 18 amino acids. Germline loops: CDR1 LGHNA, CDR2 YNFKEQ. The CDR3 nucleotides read TGTGCCAGCAGCCAAGTGGTTCGAGGGATGAGGATAAAAAACATTCAGTACTTC. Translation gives CASSQVVRGMRIKNIQYF.

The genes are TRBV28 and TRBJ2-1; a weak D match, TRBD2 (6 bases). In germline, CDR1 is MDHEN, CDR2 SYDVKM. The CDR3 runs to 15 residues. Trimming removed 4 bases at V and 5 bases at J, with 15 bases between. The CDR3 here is CASSSGGSVNNEQFF. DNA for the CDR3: TGTGCCAGCAGTTCTGGGGGGTCGGTTAACAATGAGCAGTTCTTC.

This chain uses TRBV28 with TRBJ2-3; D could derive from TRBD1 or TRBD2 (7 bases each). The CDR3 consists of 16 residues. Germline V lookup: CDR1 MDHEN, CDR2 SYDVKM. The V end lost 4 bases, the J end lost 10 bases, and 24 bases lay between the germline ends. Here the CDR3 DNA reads TGTGCCAGCAGTTCTCCCCCAGGGGGAGGGGAAGTAGCGCAGTATTTT. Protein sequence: CASSSPPGGGEVAQYF. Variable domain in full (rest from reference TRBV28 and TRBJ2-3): DVKVTQSSRYLVKRTGEKVFLECVQDMDHENMFWYRQDPGLGLRLIYFSYDVKMKEKGDIPEGYSVSREKKERFSLILESASTNQTSMYLCASSSPPGGGEVAQYFGPGTRLTVL.